Sequencing of this TCR beta chain was carried out in a study of siplizumab effects on memory and regulatory T cells. Study findings and constraints: Proliferating CD4+ or CD8+ clones, roughly 75-97% of them, lacked an assignable naive or memory phenotype.

Per germline, CDR1 SGHDT and CDR2 YYEEEE. The CDR3 contains 17 residues. The V and J ends lost 3 bases and 0 bases, in that order; junction bases with no gene match: 4. This clone appeared once. Its antigen is unidentified. Method: immunoSEQ multiplex PCR; TCRdb's copy keeps in-frame clones and lacks some. In the table there are about 100,000 clones, around 90% of which are singletons. Input material: Tregs sorted from blood. This sequence was found in a human donor in good health. The V gene is TRBV5-6, the J gene TRBJ2-2, with 11 bases aligning to TRBD1. The CDR3 loop reads CASSSGQGAANTGELFF. In DNA form, the CDR3 reads TGTGCCAGCAGCTCCGGACAGGGGGCGGCGAACACCGGGGAGCTGTTTTTT.